The entry that follows covers one T cell receptor (beta chain) sequence. Its antigen is undetermined. Primers included in the PCR were 60 Vbeta and 13 Jbeta primers. TCRdb's table, derived via immunoSEQ multiplex PCR, lists solely in-frame clones and lacks some. Among some 130,000 clones listed, 75% to 85% were seen once. The data belong to a study of cytomegalovirus exposure and HLA in healthy donors. Overall study results and limits: Later work found most CMV-associated TCR beta chains apparently HLA-restricted.

Healthy bone marrow donors made up the donor group. CDR1 and CDR2 (germline): SEHNR, FQNEAQ (reference sequence). V trimming: 4 bases; J trimming: 5 bases; junction bases outside the gene matches: 7. The length of the CDR3 is 15 residues. The chain carries TRBV7-9 and TRBJ2-1; 8 bases align to TRBD2. The clonotype originates from a man younger than 35 in good health and CMV-seronegative. The sequenced sample was PBMCs. In nucleotides, the CDR3 is TGTGCCAGCAGCTCTCCCAGCGGGAGAAACAATGAGCAGTTCTTC. Translation gives CASSSPSGRNNEQFF.